Given below is one T cell receptor (beta chain) in context. The CDR3 is 16 residues long. Germline CDR1 and CDR2: SGHDT and YYEEEE. V lost 4 bases and J lost 4, with 18 bases in between. The data were obtained in a study of blood T cell repertoires in COVID-19. Study at large: T cells, B-cell-depleted T cells, or PBMCs supplied cDNA or gDNA.

As processed by the authors: It was from reference gene primer amplification that nucleated cell counts were estimated. TCRdb keeps only in-frame clones here, not all; method: immunoSEQ multiplex PCR. The V and J calls and the clone size are those of that table, but D and trimming were determined from the DNA. The repertoire holds over 65,000 clones, with about 85% as singletons. Sequenced: peripheral blood. This TCR derives from a man older than 75 with active or convalescent COVID-19. The V gene is TRBV5-6, the J gene TRBJ1-3; possible D gene TRBD1, 6 bases. The CDR3 is CASSRHYRASGNTIYF. Written as DNA, the CDR3 is TGTGCCAGCAGCCGACATTACAGGGCCTCGGGAAACACCATATATTTT. The whole variable domain, remainder taken from reference TRBV5-6 and TRBJ1-3, is DAGVTQSPTHLIKTRGQQVTLRCSPKSGHDTVSWYQQALGQGPQFIFQYYEEEERQRGNFPDRFSGHQFPNYSSELNVNALLLGDSALYLCASSRHYRASGNTIYFGEGSWLTVV.